One and the same sample provided the 15 T cell receptor beta chains below, sequenced in a study of blood T cell repertoires in COVID-19. Profiling relied on immunoSEQ multiplex PCR, and the TCRdb table lists in-frame clones only, not all of them. The sample has over 95,000 clones, about four fifths seen once; the top ten hold about 10%. Sample: peripheral blood. These receptors were collected from a human donor in a cohort sampled during active COVID-19.

This clone was counted a single time. V usage is TRBV7-9 and J usage is TRBJ2-1; TRBD2 aligns across 14 bases. Germline assignment: CDR1 SEHNR and CDR2 FQNEAQ (reference sequence). After removal of 5 bases from V and 10 bases from J, the junction contained 7 bases not matched to a gene. The CDR3 extends over 15 amino acids. DNA for the CDR3: TGTGCCAGCAGCACCGGGACTAGCGGGAGTCTGGAGCAGTTCTTC. Amino acids: CASSTGTSGSLEQFF.

The table lists this clone with a few counts. This chain links TRBV7-2 with TRBJ1-6; 9 nucleotides agree with TRBD1. CDR1 and CDR2 (germline): SGHTA, FQGNSA. The CDR3 covers 14 residues. J lost 11 bases, V lost 5 bases, and 7 bases had no gene match. CDR3 residues: CASSRTGDEAPLHF. The CDR3 nucleotides are TGTGCCAGCAGCCGGACAGGGGATGAAGCACCCCTCCACTTT. The full variable domain, rest sourced from reference TRBV7-2 and TRBJ1-6, is GAGVSQSPSNKVTEKGKDVELRCDPISGHTALYWYRQSLGQGLEFLIYFQGNSAPDKSGLPSDRFSAERTGGSVSTLTIQRTQQEDSAVYLCASSRTGDEAPLHFGNGTRLTVT.

The chain uses TRBV7-2 and TRBJ2-3; D gene uncertain. The CDR3 length is 14 residues. Germline CDR1 is SGHTA and CDR2 is FQGNSA. The V and J ends lost 1 base and 1 base respectively, with 6 bases between them. DNA of the CDR3: TGTGCCAGCAGCTTAGATATTGGCACAGATACGCAGTATTTT. Protein sequence: CASSLDIGTDTQYF.

The rearrangement uses TRBV9 and TRBJ2-1; perhaps TRBD1 as D (6 bases). This CDR3 comprises 18 residues. V was pared by 1 base and J by 6 bases, with 23 bases between. In germline, CDR1 is SGDLS, CDR2 YYNGEE. CDR3 DNA sequence: TGTGCCAGCAGCGTAACGTCAAGGGTGACAGGCCCGGGCAATGAGCAGTTCTTC. Translated, it gives CASSVTSRVTGPGNEQFF.

This chain links TRBV29-1 with TRBJ1-1; TRBD1 agrees at 7 bases. V was pared by 5 bases and J by 1 base, with 10 bases of the junction left unmatched. CDR3 length: 15 residues. The germline CDR1 and CDR2 sequences are SQVTM and ANQGSEA. DNA for the CDR3: TGCAGCGTTCCCTCCCCGGGACAGCAGAACACTGAAGCTTTCTTT. Its translation: CSVPSPGQQNTEAFF.

This clone has only one observation. The chain couples TRBV30 to TRBJ1-1, with D unresolved. With 1 base removed from V and 1 base from J, the gap between germline ends came to 7 bases. Germline CDR1 reads GTSNPN; CDR2 reads SVGIG (reference sequence). The CDR3 runs to 13 residues. The CDR3 reads CAWSAGSNTEAFF. The CDR3 region has the DNA TGTGCCTGGAGTGCAGGCTCGAACACTGAAGCTTTCTTT.

The V gene is TRBV25-1, the J gene TRBJ2-1; TRBD1 aligns across 8 bases. The CDR3 totals 13 residues. Germline V gene sequence: CDR1 MGHDK, CDR2 SYGVNS. After removal of 4 bases from V and 6 bases from J, the junction contained 2 bases not matched to a gene. This CDR3 is CASSVQGANEQFF. DNA of the CDR3: TGTGCCAGCAGTGTTCAGGGGGCCAATGAGCAGTTCTTC.

Worth noting for this clone: Other DNA sequences in the sample encode the same CDR3. The chain combines TRBV28 with TRBJ1-1; D might be TRBD1 (6 bases). Trimming left V 3 bases short and J 1 base short, with 9 bases between. The CDR3 is 14 residues long. Germline values: CDR1 MDHEN, CDR2 SYDVKM. The CDR3 coding sequence is TGTGCCAGCAGTTTTGGACAGAGGAACACTGAAGCTTTCTTT. Protein product: CASSFGQRNTEAFF.

The V gene is TRBV7-7, the J gene TRBJ2-1, with 7 bases lining up with TRBD1. The CDR3 length is 13 residues. Germline loops: CDR1 SSHAT, CDR2 FNYEAQ (reference sequence). The V and J ends lost 5 bases and 8 bases, in that order; junction bases with no gene match: 6. CDR3 coding DNA: TGTGCCAGCAGCCTTAGACAGGGTGATGAGCAGTTCTTC. Amino acid sequence: CASSLRQGDEQFF.

V usage is TRBV3-1 (or the pseudogene TRBV3-2) and J usage is TRBJ1-2, with a possible D match to TRBD1 (5 bases). With 4 bases removed from V and 6 bases from J, the gap between germline ends came to 15 bases. Germline CDR1 is LGHDT and CDR2 is YNNKEL (reference sequence). The CDR3 is 14 residues long. The CDR3 bases are TGTGCCAGCAGCCTGAGAGAAGGGGTGAATGGCTACACCTTC. Its protein product is CASSLREGVNGYTF.

V usage is TRBV2 and J usage is TRBJ2-5; TRBD2 might be the D (6 bases). This CDR3 is built from 14 residues. Germline V lookup: CDR1 SNHLY, CDR2 FYNNEI. V gave up 2 bases and J gave up 3 bases, with 10 bases separating them. CDR3 loop: CASSESTSKETQYF. In nucleotides, the CDR3 is TGTGCCAGCAGTGAATCGACTAGTAAAGAGACCCAGTACTTC.

The chain links TRBV5-6 to TRBJ2-4, with 7 bases that match TRBD2. J lost 0 bases, V lost 7 bases, and 10 bases had no gene match. The CDR3 is 16 amino acids. The germline V gene has CDR1 SGHDT and CDR2 YYEEEE. The CDR3 nucleotides read TGTGCCAGCGGTAAAAGCGGGGTACTAGCCAAAAACATTCAGTACTTC. Its protein is CASGKSGVLAKNIQYF.

The rearrangement joins TRBV6-5 to TRBJ2-7; D might be TRBD1 (6 bases). Germline-derived CDR1 and CDR2 are MNHEY and SVGAGI. This CDR3 has 15 residues. Trimming pared 4 bases from V and 4 bases from J, leaving 17 bases between. CDR3 DNA: TGTGCCAGCAGTTTTCAGGGGCAGGGCGGGTACGAGCAGTACTTC. It translates to CASSFQGQGGYEQYF.

The chain carries TRBV19 and TRBJ1-6; TRBD1 agrees at 7 bases. Per germline, CDR1 LNHDA and CDR2 SQIVND (reference sequence). The CDR3 runs to 15 residues. Losses at the gene ends were 5 bases for V and 10 bases for J; bases not matched to a gene: 11. CDR3 coding DNA: TGTGCCAGTAGTTTCTCTGGCAGGGGGGAATCACCCCTCCACTTT. This translates into CASSFSGRGESPLHF.

This chain links TRBV27 with TRBJ2-3; D call uncertain. V lost 5 bases and J lost 6, with 6 bases in between. The CDR3 totals 11 residues. CDR1 is MNHEY and CDR2 is SMNVEV in the germline V gene (reference sequence). CDR3 protein: CASSRGDTQYF. The CDR3 nucleotides read TGTGCCAGCAGTAGAGGTGATACGCAGTATTTT.